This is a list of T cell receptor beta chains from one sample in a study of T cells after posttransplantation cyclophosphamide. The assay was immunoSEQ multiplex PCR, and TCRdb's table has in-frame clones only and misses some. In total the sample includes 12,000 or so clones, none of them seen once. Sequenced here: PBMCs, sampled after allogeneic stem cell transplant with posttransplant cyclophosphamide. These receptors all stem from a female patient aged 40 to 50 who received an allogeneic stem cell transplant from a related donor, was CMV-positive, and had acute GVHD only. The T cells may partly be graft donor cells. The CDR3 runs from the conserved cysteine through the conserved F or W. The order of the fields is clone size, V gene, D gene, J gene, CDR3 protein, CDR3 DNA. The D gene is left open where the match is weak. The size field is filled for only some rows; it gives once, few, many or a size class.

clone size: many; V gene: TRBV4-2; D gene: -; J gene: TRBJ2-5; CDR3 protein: CASSQDRGSETQYF; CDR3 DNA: TGTGCCAGCAGCCAAGATCGCGGTTCGGAGACCCAGTACTTC
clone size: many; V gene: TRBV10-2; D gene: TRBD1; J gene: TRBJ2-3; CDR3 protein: CASRRQGLNTDTQYF; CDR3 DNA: TGCGCCAGCCGGCGACAGGGTCTGAACACAGATACGCAGTATTTT
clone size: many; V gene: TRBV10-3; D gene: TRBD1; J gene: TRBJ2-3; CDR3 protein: CAISSPGPGGQTDTQYF; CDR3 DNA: TGTGCCATCAGCTCTCCCGGGCCAGGGGGCCAGACAGATACGCAGTATTTT
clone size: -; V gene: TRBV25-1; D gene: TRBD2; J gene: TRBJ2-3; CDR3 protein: CASMGMGRAVDTQYF; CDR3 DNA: TGTGCCAGCATGGGAATGGGGAGGGCCGTAGATACGCAGTATTTT
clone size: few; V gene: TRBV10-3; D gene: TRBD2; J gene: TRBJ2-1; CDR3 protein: CAIGGRVPLDEQFF; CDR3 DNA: TGTGCCATCGGCGGGAGGGTCCCTCTCGACGAGCAGTTCTTC
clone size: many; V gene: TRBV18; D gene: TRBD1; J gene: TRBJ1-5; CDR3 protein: CASSPSGQGGFGNQPQHF; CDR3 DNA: TGTGCCAGCTCACCGTCAGGACAGGGTGGTTTTGGCAATCAGCCCCAGCATTTT
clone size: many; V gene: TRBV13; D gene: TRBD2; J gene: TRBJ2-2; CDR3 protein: CASSLEGLAGGPSGELFF; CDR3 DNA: TGTGCCAGCAGCTTAGAGGGACTAGCGGGAGGGCCCTCCGGGGAGCTGTTTTTT
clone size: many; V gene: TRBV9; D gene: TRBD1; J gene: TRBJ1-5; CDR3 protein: CASSGTGGGQPQHF; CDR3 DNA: TGTGCCAGCAGCGGGACAGGGGGTGGTCAGCCCCAGCATTTT
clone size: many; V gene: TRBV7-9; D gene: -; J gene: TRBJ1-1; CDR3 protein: CASSLVADTEAFF; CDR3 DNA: TGTGCCAGCAGCTTAGTGGCGGACACTGAAGCTTTCTTT
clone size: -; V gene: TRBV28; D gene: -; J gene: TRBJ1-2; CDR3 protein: CASSFGRRVSVGYTF; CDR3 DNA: TGTGCCAGCAGTTTTGGCCGCCGGGTGTCGGTAGGCTACACCTTC
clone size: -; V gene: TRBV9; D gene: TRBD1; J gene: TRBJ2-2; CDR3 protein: CASSARQGVAGELFF; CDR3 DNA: TGTGCCAGCAGCGCCCGACAGGGGGTCGCCGGGGAGCTGTTTTTT
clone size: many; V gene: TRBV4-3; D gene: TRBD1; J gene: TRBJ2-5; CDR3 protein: CASSQGQEQETQYF; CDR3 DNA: TGCGCCAGCAGCCAGGGACAGGAGCAAGAGACCCAGTACTTC
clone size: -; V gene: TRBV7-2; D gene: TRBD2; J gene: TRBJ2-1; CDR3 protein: CASSHGLDPYNEQFF; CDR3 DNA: TGTGCCAGCAGCCACGGACTAGACCCCTACAATGAGCAGTTCTTC
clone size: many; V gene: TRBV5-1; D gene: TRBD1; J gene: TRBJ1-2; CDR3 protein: CASSLLRDRGRHRDGYTF; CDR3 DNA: TGCGCCAGCAGCTTATTGCGGGACAGGGGCCGCCATAGGGATGGCTACACCTTC
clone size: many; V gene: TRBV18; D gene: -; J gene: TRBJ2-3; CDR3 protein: CASSILGADTQYF; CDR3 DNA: TGTGCCAGCTCAATTCTGGGCGCAGATACGCAGTATTTT
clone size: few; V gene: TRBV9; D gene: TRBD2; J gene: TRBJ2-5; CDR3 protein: CASSVGLAGGETQYF; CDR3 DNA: TGTGCCAGCAGCGTAGGACTAGCGGGAGGAGAGACCCAGTACTTC
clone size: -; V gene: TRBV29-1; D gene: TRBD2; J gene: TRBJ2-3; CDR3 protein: CSVVGTSGSTDTQYF; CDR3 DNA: TGCAGCGTTGTCGGCACTAGCGGTAGCACAGATACGCAGTATTTT
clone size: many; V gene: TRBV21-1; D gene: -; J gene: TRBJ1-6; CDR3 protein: CASSTDRGEDNSPLHF; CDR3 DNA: TGTGCCAGCAGCACAGACAGGGGGGAGGATAATTCACCCCTCCACTTT
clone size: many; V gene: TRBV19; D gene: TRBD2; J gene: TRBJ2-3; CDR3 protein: CASSMGLAGGDTQYF; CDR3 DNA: TGTGCCAGTAGTATGGGACTAGCGGGAGGAGATACGCAGTATTTT
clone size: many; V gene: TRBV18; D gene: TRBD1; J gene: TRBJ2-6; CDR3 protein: CASSPLGTGGSYGANVLTF; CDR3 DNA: TGTGCCAGCTCACCCCTCGGGACAGGGGGCAGCTATGGGGCCAACGTCCTGACTTTC
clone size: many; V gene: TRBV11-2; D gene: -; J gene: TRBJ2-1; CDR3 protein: CASSAGKNEQFF; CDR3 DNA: TGTGCCAGCAGCGCGGGTAAAAATGAGCAGTTCTTC
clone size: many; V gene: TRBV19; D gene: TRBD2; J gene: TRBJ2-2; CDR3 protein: CASSIVWGLAGPGELFF; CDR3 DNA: TGTGCCAGTAGTATAGTTTGGGGACTAGCGGGGCCCGGGGAGCTGTTTTTT
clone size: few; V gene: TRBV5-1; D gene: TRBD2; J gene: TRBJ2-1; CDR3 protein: CASSLSGSGRVNEQFF; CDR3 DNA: TGCGCCAGCAGCTTATCGGGGAGCGGGAGGGTCAATGAGCAGTTCTTC
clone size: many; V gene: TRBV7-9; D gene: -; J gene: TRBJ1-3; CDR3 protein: CASSLEGGRGNTIYF; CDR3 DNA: TGTGCCAGCAGCTTAGAGGGCGGGCGAGGAAACACCATATATTTT
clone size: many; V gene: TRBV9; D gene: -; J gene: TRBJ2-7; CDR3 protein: CASSVVGRTYEQYF; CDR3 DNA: TGTGCCAGCAGCGTAGTGGGCCGAACCTACGAGCAGTACTTC
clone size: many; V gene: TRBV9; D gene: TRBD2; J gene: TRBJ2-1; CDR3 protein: CASSPDGPGLAFYNEQFF; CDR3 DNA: TGTGCCAGCAGCCCAGATGGACCGGGACTAGCATTCTACAATGAGCAGTTCTTC
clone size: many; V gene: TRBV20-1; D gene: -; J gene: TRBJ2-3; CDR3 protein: CSANRGDTQYF; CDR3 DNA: TGCAGTGCAAATCGGGGGGATACGCAGTATTTT
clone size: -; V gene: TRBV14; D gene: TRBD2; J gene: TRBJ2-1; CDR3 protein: CASSQDPRTGGPYNEQFF; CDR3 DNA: TGTGCCAGCAGCCAAGATCCTCGAACGGGGGGGCCCTACAATGAGCAGTTCTTC
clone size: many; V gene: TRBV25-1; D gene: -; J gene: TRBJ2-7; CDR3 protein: CASRESFHEQYF; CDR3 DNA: TGTGCCTCCCGGGAGTCGTTCCACGAGCAGTACTTC
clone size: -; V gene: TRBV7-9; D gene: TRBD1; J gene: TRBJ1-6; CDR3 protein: CASSRDREPYNSPLHF; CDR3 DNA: TGTGCCAGCAGCCGGGACAGGGAACCCTATAATTCACCCCTCCACTTT
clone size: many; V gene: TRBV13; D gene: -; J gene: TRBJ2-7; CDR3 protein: CASSSQGPRSYEQYF; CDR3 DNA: TGTGCCAGCAGCTCTCAGGGTCCCCGCTCCTACGAGCAGTACTTC
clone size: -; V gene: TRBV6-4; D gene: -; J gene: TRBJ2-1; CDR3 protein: CASSAAGSEQFF; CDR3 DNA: TGTGCCAGCAGCGCGGCCGGGTCTGAGCAGTTCTTC
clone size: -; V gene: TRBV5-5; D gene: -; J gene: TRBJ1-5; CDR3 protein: CASSLLGNSNQPQHF; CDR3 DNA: TGTGCCAGCAGCTTGCTTGGCAATAGCAATCAGCCCCAGCATTTT
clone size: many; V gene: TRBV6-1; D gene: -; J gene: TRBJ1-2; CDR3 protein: CASSERRNYGYTF; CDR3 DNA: TGTGCCAGCAGTGAACGGCGGAACTATGGCTACACCTTC
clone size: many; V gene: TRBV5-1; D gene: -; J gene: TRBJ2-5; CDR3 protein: CASSFSGGRETQYF; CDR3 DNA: TGCGCCAGCAGCTTTTCGGGGGGCAGGGAGACCCAGTACTTC
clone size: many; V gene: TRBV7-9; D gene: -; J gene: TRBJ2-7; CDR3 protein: CASSLKQGESSYEQYF; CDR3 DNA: TGTGCCAGCAGTCTTAAACAGGGTGAGAGCTCCTACGAGCAGTACTTC
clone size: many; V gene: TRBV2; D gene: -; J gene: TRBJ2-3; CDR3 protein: CASSEAGVLGSVRSSTDTQYF; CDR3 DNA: TGTGCCAGCAGTGAAGCAGGGGTACTCGGGAGCGTCAGGTCTAGCACAGATACGCAGTATTTT
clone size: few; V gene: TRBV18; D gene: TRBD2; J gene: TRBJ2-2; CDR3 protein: CASSPTTSGSANTGELFF; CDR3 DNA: TGTGCCAGCTCACCGACGACTAGCGGGAGTGCGAACACCGGGGAGCTGTTTTTT
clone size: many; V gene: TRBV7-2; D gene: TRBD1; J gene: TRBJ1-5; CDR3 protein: CASSLAGGGHQPQHF; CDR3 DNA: TGTGCCAGCAGCTTAGCAGGGGGCGGCCATCAGCCCCAGCATTTT
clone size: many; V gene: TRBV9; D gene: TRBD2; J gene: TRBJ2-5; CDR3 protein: CASSVGASGGAKETQYF; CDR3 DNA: TGTGCCAGCAGCGTAGGGGCTAGCGGGGGGGCCAAAGAGACCCAGTACTTC
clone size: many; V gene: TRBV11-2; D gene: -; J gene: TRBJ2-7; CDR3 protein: CASSLVGGAYEQYF; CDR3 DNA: TGTGCCAGCAGCTTAGTTGGCGGGGCCTACGAGCAGTACTTC
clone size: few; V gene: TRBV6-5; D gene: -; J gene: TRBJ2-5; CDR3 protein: CASSYSRALKTQYF; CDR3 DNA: TGTGCCAGCAGTTACTCGCGGGCTTTGAAGACCCAGTACTTC